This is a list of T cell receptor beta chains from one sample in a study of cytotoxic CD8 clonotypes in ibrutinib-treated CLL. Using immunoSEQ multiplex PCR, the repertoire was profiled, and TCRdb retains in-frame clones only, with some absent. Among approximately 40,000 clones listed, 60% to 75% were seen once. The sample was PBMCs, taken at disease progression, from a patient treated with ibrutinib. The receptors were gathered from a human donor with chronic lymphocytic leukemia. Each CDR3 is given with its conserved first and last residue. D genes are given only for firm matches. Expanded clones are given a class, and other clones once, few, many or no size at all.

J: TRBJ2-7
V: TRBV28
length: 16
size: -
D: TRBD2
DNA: TGTGCCAGCAGTTTGAGCCTAGCGGGGCTATCCTACGAGCAGTACTTC
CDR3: CASSLSLAGLSYEQYF

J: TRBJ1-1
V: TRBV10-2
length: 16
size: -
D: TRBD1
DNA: TGCGCCAGCAGTGAGAGGGACAGGGGGGTGAACACTGAAGCTTTCTTT
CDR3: CASSERDRGVNTEAFF

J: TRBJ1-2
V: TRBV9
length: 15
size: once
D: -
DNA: TGTGCCAGCAGCCCACGGTGGGGGGGAAACTATGGCTACACCTTC
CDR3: CASSPRWGGNYGYTF

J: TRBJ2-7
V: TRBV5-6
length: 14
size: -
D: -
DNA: TGTGCCAGCAGCTCAAAATTTTTCTCCTACGAGCAGTACTTC
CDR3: CASSSKFFSYEQYF

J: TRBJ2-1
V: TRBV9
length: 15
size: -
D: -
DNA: TGTGCCAGCAGCCCAACGCCCCGGGGCTTCAATGAGCAGTTCTTC
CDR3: CASSPTPRGFNEQFF

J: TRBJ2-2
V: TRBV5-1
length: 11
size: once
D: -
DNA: TGCGCCAGCAGCTTGCCCGGGGAGCTGTTTTTT
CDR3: CASSLPGELFF

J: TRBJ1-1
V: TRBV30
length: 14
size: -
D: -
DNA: TGTGCCTGGAGTTCGTGGACCGTGAACACTGAAGCTTTCTTT
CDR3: CAWSSWTVNTEAFF

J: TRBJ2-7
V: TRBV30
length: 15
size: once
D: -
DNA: TGTGCCTGGAGTGGTTGGGCATCGGGCTCCTACGAGCAGTACTTC
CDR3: CAWSGWASGSYEQYF

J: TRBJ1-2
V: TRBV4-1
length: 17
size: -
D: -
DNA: TGCGCCAGCAGCCAAGTGCCCGGGGTAGCGCTTTCTTATGGCTACACCTTC
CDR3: CASSQVPGVALSYGYTF

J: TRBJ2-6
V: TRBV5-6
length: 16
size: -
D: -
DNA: TGTGCCAGCAGCTTGGAACAGGCTCGTGGGGCCAACGTCCTGACTTTC
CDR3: CASSLEQARGANVLTF

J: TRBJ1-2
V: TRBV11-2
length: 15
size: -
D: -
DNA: TGTGCCAGCAGTATCTGGGATAGGGTGCAAAATGGCTACACCTTC
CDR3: CASSIWDRVQNGYTF

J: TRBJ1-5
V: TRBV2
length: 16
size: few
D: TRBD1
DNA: TGTGCCAGCAGATGGCAGGGGGCATCTAACAATCAGCCCCAGCATTTT
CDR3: CASRWQGASNNQPQHF

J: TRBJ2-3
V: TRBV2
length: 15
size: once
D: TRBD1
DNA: TGTGCCAGCAGGCAAACAGGGGGCAGGTCAGATACGCAGTATTTT
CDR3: CASRQTGGRSDTQYF

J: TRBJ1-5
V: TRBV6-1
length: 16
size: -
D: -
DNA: TGTGCCAGCAGTGAAGGCACACCTCATAGCAATCAGCCCCAGCATTTT
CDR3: CASSEGTPHSNQPQHF

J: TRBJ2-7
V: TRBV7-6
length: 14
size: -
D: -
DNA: TGTGCCAGCAGCTTAGTTGGGGGCTCCTACGAGCAGTACTTC
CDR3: CASSLVGGSYEQYF

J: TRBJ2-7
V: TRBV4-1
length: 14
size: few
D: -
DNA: TGCGCCAGCAGCCGAGAGGGGGTCCCATACGAGCAGTACTTC
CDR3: CASSREGVPYEQYF

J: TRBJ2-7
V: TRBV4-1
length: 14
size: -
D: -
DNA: TGCGCCAGCAGCCAAGATTGGACCAGTTACGAGCAGTACTTC
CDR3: CASSQDWTSYEQYF

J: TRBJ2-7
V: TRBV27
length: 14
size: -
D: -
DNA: TGTGCCAGCAGTCCGGCAGGGCCCCCCTACGAGCAGTACTTC
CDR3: CASSPAGPPYEQYF

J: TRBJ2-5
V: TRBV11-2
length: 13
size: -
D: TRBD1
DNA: TGTGCCAGCAGCTTGCAGGGGGCCGAGACCCAGTACTTC
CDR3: CASSLQGAETQYF

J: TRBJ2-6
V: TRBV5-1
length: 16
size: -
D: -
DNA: TGCGCCAGCAGCCAGGGACTTATCTCTGGGGCCAACGTCCTGACTTTC
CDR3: CASSQGLISGANVLTF

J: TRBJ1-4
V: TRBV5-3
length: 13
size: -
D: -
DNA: TGTGCCAGAAAGGGACCGACTAATGAAAAACTGTTTTTT
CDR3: CARKGPTNEKLFF

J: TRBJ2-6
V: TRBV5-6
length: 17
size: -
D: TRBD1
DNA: TGTGCCAGCAGCCAACAGCCCACAGGGGCTGGGGCCAACGTCCTGACTTTC
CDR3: CASSQQPTGAGANVLTF

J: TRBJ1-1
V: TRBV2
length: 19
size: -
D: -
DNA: TGTGCCAGCAGGCCCGGGACAACCAGCCCGGTGCGGATGAACACTGAAGCTTTCTTT
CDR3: CASRPGTTSPVRMNTEAFF

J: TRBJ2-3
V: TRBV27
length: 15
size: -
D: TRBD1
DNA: TGTGCCAGCAGTTTATCTGACAGGGTACGAGATACGCAGTATTTT
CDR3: CASSLSDRVRDTQYF

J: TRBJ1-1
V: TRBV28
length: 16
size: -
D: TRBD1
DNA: TGTGCCAGCAGCCAGGGGGGTTCCGGGGCGGACACTGAAGCTTTCTTT
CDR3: CASSQGGSGADTEAFF

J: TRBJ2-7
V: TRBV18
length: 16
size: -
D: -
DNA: TGTGCCAGCTCACCAGAGAGGGCAGGGATCTCCTACGAGCAGTACTTC
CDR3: CASSPERAGISYEQYF

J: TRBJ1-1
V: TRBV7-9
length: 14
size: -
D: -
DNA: TGTGCCAGCAGCCCGCCCGGGACAATCCCTGAAGCTTTCTTT
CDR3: CASSPPGTIPEAFF

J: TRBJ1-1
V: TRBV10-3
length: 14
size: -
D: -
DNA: TGTGCCATCAGTGAGGGTTGGGGGGACACTGAAGCTTTCTTT
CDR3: CAISEGWGDTEAFF

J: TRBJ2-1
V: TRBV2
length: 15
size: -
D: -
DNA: TGTGCCAGCAGTGAAGCGGGCGGACCCTACAATGAGCAGTTCTTC
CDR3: CASSEAGGPYNEQFF

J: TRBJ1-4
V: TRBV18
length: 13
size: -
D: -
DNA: TGTGCCAGCTCACTCAGGGACGGGGAAAAACTGTTTTTT
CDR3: CASSLRDGEKLFF

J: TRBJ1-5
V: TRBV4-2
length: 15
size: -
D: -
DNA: TGTGCCAGCAGCCAAGATGGGGGGGTTCGTCAGCCCCAGCATTTT
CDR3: CASSQDGGVRQPQHF

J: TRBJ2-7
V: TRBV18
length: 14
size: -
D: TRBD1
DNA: TGTGCCAGCTCACCCACAGGGGATGGTTACGAGCAGTACTTC
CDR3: CASSPTGDGYEQYF

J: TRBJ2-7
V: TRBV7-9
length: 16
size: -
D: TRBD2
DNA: TGTGCCAGCAGCTCTACGGCTAGCGGGAGCTCCTACGAGCAGTACTTC
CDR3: CASSSTASGSSYEQYF

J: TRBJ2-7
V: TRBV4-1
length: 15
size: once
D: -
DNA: TGCGCCAGCAGCCAAGATCTGGGCAGGGACTACGAGCAGTACTTC
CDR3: CASSQDLGRDYEQYF

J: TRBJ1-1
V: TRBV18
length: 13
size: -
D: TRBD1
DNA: TGTGCCAGCTCTCCGGGACAGGGGATACTAGCTTTCTTT
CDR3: CASSPGQGILAFF

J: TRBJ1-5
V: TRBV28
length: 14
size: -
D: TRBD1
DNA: TGTGCCAGCGGCTCCGGACAGGTTGGCCAGCCCCAGCATTTT
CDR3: CASGSGQVGQPQHF

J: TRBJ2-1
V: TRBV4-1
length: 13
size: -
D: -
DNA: TGCGCCAGCAGCCAAGTGCCTAGCTTAGAGCAGTTCTTC
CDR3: CASSQVPSLEQFF

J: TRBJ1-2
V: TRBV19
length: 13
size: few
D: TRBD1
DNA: TGTGCCAGTAGGATATCAGGGGGCGAGGGCTACACCTTC
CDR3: CASRISGGEGYTF

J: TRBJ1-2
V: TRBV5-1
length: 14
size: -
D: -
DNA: TGCGCCAGCAGCCCGCTGACAGGCGACTATGGCTACACCTTC
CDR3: CASSPLTGDYGYTF

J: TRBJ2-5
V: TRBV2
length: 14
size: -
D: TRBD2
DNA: TGTGCCAGCAAACTAGCGGGTAGCGGAGAGACCCAGTACTTC
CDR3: CASKLAGSGETQYF

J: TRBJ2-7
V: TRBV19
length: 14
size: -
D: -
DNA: TGTGCCAGTAGTCAAAGTCTTTCGGTCTACGAGCAGTACTTC
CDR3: CASSQSLSVYEQYF

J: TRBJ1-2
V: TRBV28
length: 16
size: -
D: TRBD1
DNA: TGTGCCAGCAGTGGGACAGGAAAACAATATAACTATGGCTACACCTTC
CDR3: CASSGTGKQYNYGYTF

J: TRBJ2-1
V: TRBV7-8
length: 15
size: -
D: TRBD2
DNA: TGTGCCAGCTCCCGCCGTCCTAGCGGGAGCGGTGAGCAGTTCTTC
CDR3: CASSRRPSGSGEQFF

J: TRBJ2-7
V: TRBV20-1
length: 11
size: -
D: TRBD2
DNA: TGCAGTGGAGGGAGGGACTACGAGCAGTACTTC
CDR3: CSGGRDYEQYF

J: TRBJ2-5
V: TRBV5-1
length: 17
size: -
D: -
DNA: TGCGCCAGCAGCTTGGGAGCGCGGAGGATAGGAGTAGAGACCCAGTACTTC
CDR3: CASSLGARRIGVETQYF

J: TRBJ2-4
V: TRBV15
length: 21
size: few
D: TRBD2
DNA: TGTGCCACCAGCAGAGATCGGTGGGCTAGCGGGAATTCTGAGGACACAAACATTCAGTACTTC
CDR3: CATSRDRWASGNSEDTNIQYF

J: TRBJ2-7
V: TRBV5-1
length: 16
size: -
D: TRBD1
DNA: TGCGCCAGCAGCCGCTCCGGTCCGGGGACAGTCTACGAGCAGTACTTC
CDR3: CASSRSGPGTVYEQYF

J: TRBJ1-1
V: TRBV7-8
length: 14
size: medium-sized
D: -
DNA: TGTGCCAGCAGCTCCTACGGACAGTTCACTGAAGCTTTCTTT
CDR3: CASSSYGQFTEAFF

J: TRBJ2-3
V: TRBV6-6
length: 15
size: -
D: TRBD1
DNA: TGTGCCAGCAGAGTTAGCGGACAGGGATCAGATACGCAGTATTTT
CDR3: CASRVSGQGSDTQYF

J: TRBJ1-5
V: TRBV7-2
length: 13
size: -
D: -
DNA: TGTGCCAGTTCAGGGGATGGCAATCAGCCCCAGCATTTT
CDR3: CASSGDGNQPQHF

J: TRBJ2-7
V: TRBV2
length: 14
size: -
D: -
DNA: TGTGCCAGCCTCCGGGGGATCCCGTCCTACGAGCAGTACTTC
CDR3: CASLRGIPSYEQYF

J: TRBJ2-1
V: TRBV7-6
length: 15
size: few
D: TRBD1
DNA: TGTGCCAGCAGCTTAGCAGGGACAGGGAGCTATGAGCAGTTCTTC
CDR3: CASSLAGTGSYEQFF

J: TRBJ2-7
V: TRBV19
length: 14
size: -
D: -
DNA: TGTGCCAGTAGTAGCGGGACAGTTTCCTACGAGCAGTACTTC
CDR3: CASSSGTVSYEQYF